Presented here are 26 T cell receptor beta chains from one specimen sequenced in a study of blood T cells in healthy people across ages. Primed by a sample-barcoded 5' primer and a J-beta primer mix, a second PCR proceeded for 7 to 11 cycles. From the 5' RACE reads, TCRdb called clonotypes with MiXCR, one entry per CDR3 protein. The sample yields hundreds of thousands of distinct CDR3 sequences, around 21% seen once. Sequencing was done on a sample of blood. The receptors here all came from a man in his 70s in good health.

The chain is built from TRBV27 and TRBJ2-5; 8 nucleotides match TRBD2. TRBJ2-1 explains the end of the DNA better; the J call may be wrong. This CDR3 has 13 residues. Per germline, CDR1 MNHEY and CDR2 SMNVEV (reference sequence). CDR3 amino acids: CASGPGLVNEQFF. In DNA form, the CDR3 reads TGTGCCAGTGGACCGGGACTAGTAAATGAGCAGTTCTTC.

The table lists this clonotype with a few counts. The rearrangement links TRBV27 to TRBJ2-2; 9 bases agree with TRBD2. This CDR3 is 16 amino acids long. In germline, CDR1 is MNHEY, CDR2 SMNVEV (reference sequence). V shed 2 bases, J shed 8 bases, and the junction held 9 bases outside the gene matches. The CDR3 here is CASSLMWTSAPGELFF. CDR3 in DNA: TGTGCCAGCAGTTTAATGTGGACTAGCGCCCCAGGGGAGCTGTTTTTT.

This clonotype was seen only a few times. The genes are TRBV3-1 and TRBJ2-3; 10 bases align to TRBD2. The V gene's germline CDR1 is LGHDT and CDR2 YNNKEL (reference sequence). Germline trimming cut 2 bases from V and 3 bases from J; bases unmatched to any gene: 2. The CDR3 runs 15 residues. The CDR3 coding sequence is TGTGCCAGCAGCCAACCGACTAGCGGGACAGATACGCAGTATTTT. As protein: CASSQPTSGTDTQYF.

This clonotype turned up a few times. The chain uses TRBV29-1 and TRBJ2-7; D not certain. Trimming removed 8 bases from V and 6 bases from J, with 20 bases in between. The CDR3 runs 13 residues. Per germline, CDR1 SQVTM and CDR2 ANQGSEA. CDR3 in amino acids: CSFLPWLGAEQYF. As DNA, the CDR3 is TGCAGCTTTTTGCCTTGGTTGGGTGCCGAGCAGTACTTC.

The sample holds a few counts of this clonotype. V is TRBV18 and J is TRBJ2-5; D may be TRBD1 (5 bases). The DNA end is a closer match to TRBJ2-7, so the J assignment may be wrong. Germline V gene sequence: CDR1 KGHSH, CDR2 LQKENI. The CDR3 runs 13 residues. In DNA, the CDR3 is TGTGCCAGCTCACCACAGGGCCAGGGCGAGCAGTACTTC. This sequence encodes CASSPQGQGEQYF.

This clonotype was detected only once. This sequence joins TRBV5-1 and TRBJ2-5, with a weak D call TRBD2 (6 bases). This CDR3 spans 15 amino acids. Deletions cut 0 bases from V and 4 bases from J, with 13 bases between. The germline V gene encodes CDR1 SGHRS and CDR2 YFSETQ. The CDR3 reads CASSLERVEGETQYF. In DNA form, the CDR3 reads TGCGCCAGCAGCTTGGAGCGGGTTGAAGGAGAGACCCAGTACTTC. Full variable domain (remainder filled in from reference TRBV5-1 and TRBJ2-5): KAGVTQTPRYLIKTRGQQVTLSCSPISGHRSVSWYQQTPGQGLQFLFEYFSETQRNKGNFPGRFSGRQFSNSRSEMNVSTLELGDSALYLCASSLERVEGETQYFGPGTRLLVL.

This clonotype has ten or more counts. The rearrangement uses TRBV3-1 and TRBJ1-1; D may be TRBD1 (5 bases). Trimming took 4 bases from V and 1 from J, leaving 7 bases between them. CDR3 length: 13 residues. Germline V gene data show CDR1 as LGHDT and CDR2 as YNNKEL (reference sequence). The CDR3 DNA reads TGTGCCAGCAGCCCGACAGAGAACACTGAAGCTTTCTTT. This translates into CASSPTENTEAFF.

The J gene is TRBJ2-7, the V gene TRBV5-1, with D maybe TRBD1 (6 bases). Germline lookup yields CDR1 SGHRS and CDR2 YFSETQ. The CDR3 runs 14 residues. The ends were cut back, 7 bases at V and 3 bases at J, with 17 bases in the middle. The CDR3 spells CASQSLTGNYEQYF. Written as DNA, the CDR3 is TGCGCCAGCCAAAGCCTAACAGGGAACTACGAGCAGTACTTC. Complete variable domain (other parts from reference TRBV5-1 and TRBJ2-7): KAGVTQTPRYLIKTRGQQVTLSCSPISGHRSVSWYQQTPGQGLQFLFEYFSETQRNKGNFPGRFSGRQFSNSRSEMNVSTLELGDSALYLCASQSLTGNYEQYFGPGTRLTVT.

V gene TRBV20-1 combines with J gene TRBJ1-4; weak D call: TRBD1 (5 bases). The CDR3 sequence is 16 residues long. CDR1 DFQATT and CDR2 SNEGSKA come from the germline V gene (reference sequence). V was trimmed by 6 bases and J by 2 bases, leaving 19 bases between them. This CDR3 reads CSAPLGGGATNEKLFF. CDR3 bases: TGCAGTGCCCCACTCGGCGGCGGGGCTACTAATGAAAAACTGTTTTTT.

This clonotype was detected a few times. The genes are TRBV9 and TRBJ2-7, with TRBD2 matching 14 bases. Germline CDR1 reads SGDLS; CDR2 reads YYNGEE. There are 15 residues in the CDR3. V gave up 3 bases and J gave up 7 bases; unmatched junction bases: 6. The CDR3 region is CASSAGTSGSREQYF. The CDR3 DNA follows: TGTGCCAGCAGCGCAGGGACTAGCGGGAGCCGGGAGCAGTACTTC.

The V and J genes are TRBV21-1 and TRBJ2-3; the table calls TRBD2, which could not be checked here. TRBV21-1 constitutes a pseudogene. The CDR3 extends over 18 amino acids. CDR3 in amino acids: CASSKERGAGGSTDTQYF. CDR3 DNA: TGTGCCAGCAGCAAAGAACGAGGAGCGGGAGGGAGCACAGATACGCAGTATTTT.

V is TRBV30 and J is TRBJ1-6; D gene ambiguous. Germline-derived CDR1 and CDR2 are GTSNPN and SVGIG (reference sequence). The CDR3 spans 14 residues. Deletions cut 3 bases from V and 4 bases from J, with 10 bases between. Written as DNA, the CDR3 is TGTGCCTGGAGAACCACGGAGTATAATTCACCCCTCCACTTT. Encoded protein: CAWRTTEYNSPLHF.

This clonotype came up a few times. V and J are TRBV4-1 and TRBJ1-2; perhaps TRBD1 as D (5 bases). This CDR3 is built from 14 residues. The germline V gene has CDR1 MGHRA and CDR2 YSYEKL. Trimming left V 2 bases short and J 3 bases short, with 10 bases between. CDR3 residues: CASSQPGTYYGYTF. As DNA, the CDR3 is TGCGCCAGCAGCCAACCCGGGACTTACTATGGCTACACCTTC.

The chain has TRBV14 and TRBJ2-2; 7 positions match TRBD1. The CDR3 spans 13 residues. Losses at the gene ends were 2 bases for V and 13 bases for J; bases not matched to a gene: 7. Looked up from germline, CDR1 is SGHDN and CDR2 is FVKESK. The CDR3 reads CASSQTPGGRLFF. The CDR3 DNA reads as TGTGCCAGCAGCCAAACCCCAGGGGGAAGGCTGTTTTTT.

V usage is TRBV6-2 or TRBV6-3 and J usage is TRBJ2-7; D is uncertain. The CDR3 contains 12 residues. From germline, CDR1 is MNHEY and CDR2 SVGEGT. V was clipped by 2 bases and J by 5 bases, with 7 bases between them. CDR3 sequence reads: CASSYTRDEQYF. As DNA, the CDR3 is TGTGCCAGCAGTTACACAAGGGACGAGCAGTACTTC.

This chain joins TRBV5-1 and TRBJ2-3; 14 bases fit TRBD2. V lost 4 bases and J lost 0; bases outside the gene matches: 7. CDR1 SGHRS and CDR2 YFSETQ come from the germline V gene. The CDR3 has 18 residues. This CDR3 reads CASSAGTSGSTSTDTQYF. The DNA of the CDR3 is TGCGCCAGCAGCGCCGGGACTAGCGGGAGTACTAGCACAGATACGCAGTATTTT.

V and J are TRBV20-1 and TRBJ2-5, with D perhaps TRBD2 (5 bases). The last part of the DNA fits TRBJ2-7 better; the J call may be wrong. This CDR3 is built from 14 residues. CDR1 DFQATT and CDR2 SNEGSKA come from the germline V gene (reference sequence). CDR3 sequence reads: CSATASGRTVEQYF. The CDR3 nucleotides read TGCAGTGCTACCGCTAGTGGGAGAACCGTCGAGCAGTACTTC.

As concerns this clonotype: Since no conserved phenylalanine or tryptophan closes the CDR3, a read error is the likely cause. This chain connects TRBV29-1 to TRBJ2-4; D call uncertain. The J call may be incorrect, as the DNA end agrees better with TRBJ2-1. In germline, CDR1 is SQVTM, CDR2 ANQGSEA. CDR3 length equals 14 residues. The CDR3 protein is CSVETPKGLNEQFL. Written as DNA, the CDR3 is TGCAGCGTTGAGACCCCGAAAGGGCTCAATGAGCAGTTCCTC.

This clonotype was counted a few times. A junction boundary mismatches the germline segment, possibly from a read error. This chain connects TRBV15 to TRBJ2-5; TRBD1 or TRBD2 may be the D gene (6 bases each). This CDR3 comprises 12 residues. In germline, CDR1 is LNHNV, CDR2 YYDKDF (reference sequence). The CDR3: CATSRISGTGAF. CDR3 nucleotides: TGTGCCACCAGCAGGATTTCCGGGACGGGGGCGTTC.

In its sample, this clonotype was seen many times. The chain links TRBV10-3 to TRBJ2-1, with 10 bases aligning to TRBD2. Germline V CDR1 and CDR2: ENHRY, SYGVKD. The CDR3 consists of 16 residues. Trimming removed 3 bases from V and 2 bases from J; junction bases left unmatched: 4. Here the CDR3 DNA reads TGTGCCATCAGTGATCTAGCGGGAGTGACCTACAATGAGCAGTTCTTC. This translates into CAISDLAGVTYNEQFF.

This clonotype turned up a few times. This sequence joins TRBV11-1 and TRBJ2-3, with D uncertain. The V gene lost 1 base and the J gene lost 0 bases, with 11 bases spanning the gap. This CDR3 has 16 residues. Germline values: CDR1 SGHAT, CDR2 FQDESV (reference sequence). Here the CDR3 reads CASSLVPATSTDTQYF. CDR3 bases: TGTGCCAGCAGCTTAGTGCCAGCTACTAGCACAGATACGCAGTATTTT.

This clonotype was found a few times. The chain uses TRBV28 and TRBJ2-1, with 11 bases identical to TRBD2. Germline V gene lookup returns CDR1 MDHEN and CDR2 SYDVKM. Germline trimming cut 2 bases from V and 6 bases from J; bases unmatched to any gene: 9. The CDR3 totals 17 residues. As DNA, the CDR3 is TGTGCCAGCAGTTTAGGCGGACTAGCGGGCAGCATCAATGAGCAGTTCTTC. This translates into CASSLGGLAGSINEQFF.

The chain combines TRBV7-8 with TRBJ2-5, with TRBD2 identical over 10 bases. V lost 5 bases and J lost 3; bases outside the gene matches: 9. Germline V gene lookup returns CDR1 SGHVS and CDR2 FQNEAQ. This CDR3 contains 16 residues. In DNA form, the CDR3 reads TGTGCCAGCAGCCGGGGAGCTAGCGGGAGAGAAGAGACCCAGTACTTC. Its protein product is CASSRGASGREETQYF.

The rearrangement uses TRBV6-1 and TRBJ2-6, with D hard to call. Per germline, CDR1 MNHNS and CDR2 SASEGT. The CDR3 contains 15 residues. V gave up 6 bases and J gave up 4 bases, with 13 bases separating them. The CDR3 reads CASRPTRRGANVLTF. CDR3 sequence (DNA): TGTGCCAGCAGACCTACCCGGAGAGGGGCCAACGTCCTGACTTTC.

Turning to this clonotype: Its ends do not fully match the called genes, so a read error is possible. The chain employs TRBV7-7 and TRBJ2-5; 10 nucleotides align to TRBD2. With the DNA end fitting TRBJ2-1 better, the J assignment may be wrong. CDR3 length equals 16 residues. Germline V gene sequence: CDR1 SSHAT, CDR2 FNYEAQ (reference sequence). The CDR3 sequence: CASSLRLASGRDEQFF. CDR3 coding DNA: TGTGCTAGCAGCTTAAGGTTGGCTAGCGGGAGAGATGAGCAGTTCTTC.

This clonotype was observed many times. The rearrangement uses TRBV5-1 and TRBJ2-3, with 12 bases lining up with TRBD1. CDR3 size: 14 residues. From germline, CDR1 is SGHRS and CDR2 YFSETQ. V was clipped by 4 bases and J by 6 bases; unmatched bases: 3. For the CDR3, the DNA is TGCGCCAGCAGCGAGGGGACAGGGGGCGATACGCAGTATTTT. As protein: CASSEGTGGDTQYF.